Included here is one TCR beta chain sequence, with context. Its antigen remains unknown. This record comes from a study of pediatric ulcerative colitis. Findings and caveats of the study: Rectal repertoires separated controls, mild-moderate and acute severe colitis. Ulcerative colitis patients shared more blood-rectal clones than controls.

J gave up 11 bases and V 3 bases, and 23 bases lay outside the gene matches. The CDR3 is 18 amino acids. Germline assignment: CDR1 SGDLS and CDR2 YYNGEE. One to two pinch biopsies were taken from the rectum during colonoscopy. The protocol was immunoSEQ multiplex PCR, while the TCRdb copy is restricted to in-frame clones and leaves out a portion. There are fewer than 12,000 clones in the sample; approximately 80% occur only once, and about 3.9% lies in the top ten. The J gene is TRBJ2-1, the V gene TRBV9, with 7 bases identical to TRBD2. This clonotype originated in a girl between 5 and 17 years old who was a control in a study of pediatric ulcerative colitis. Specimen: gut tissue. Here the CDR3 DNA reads TGTGCCAGCAGCGGAGACCCCCAGACTAGCAGGCTGACAATGAAGCAGTTCTTC. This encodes CASSGDPQTSRLTMKQFF.